The 2 T cell receptor beta chains presented below share a single source sample, sequenced in a study of CD8 T cells in Susac syndrome. An input of roughly 0.5 to 1 ug of RNA was subjected to reverse transcription using random hexamers. TCRdb fed the immunoSEQ multiplex PCR reads into MiXCR, producing one record per CDR3 protein. The repertoire includes approximately 170,000 distinct CDR3 sequences, just over 90% of them detected once, and roughly 0.08% sits in the top ten. Sequences were obtained from CD4+ T cells from PBMCs. Every receptor here comes from a human donor in good health.

The chain has TRBV7-9 and TRBJ2-7, with 8 nucleotides matching TRBD1. CDR3 length: 16 residues. The junction had 7 bases not matched to a gene; V was cut back by 2 bases and J by 1 base. Per the germline V gene, CDR1 is SEHNR and CDR2 is FQNEAQ (reference sequence). CDR3 in amino acids: CASSLMGQDRSYEQYF. CDR3 nucleotides: TGTGCCAGCAGCTTAATGGGACAGGACCGATCCTACGAGCAGTACTTC.

V is TRBV9 and J is TRBJ2-3; 7 nucleotides line up with TRBD1. There are 15 residues in the CDR3. Germline V gene data show CDR1 as SGDLS and CDR2 as YYNGEE. V lost 4 bases to trimming and J lost 4 bases; unmatched junction nucleotides: 9. CDR3 DNA sequence: TGTGCCAGCAGCCCGACGGACAGGATCCCAGATACGCAGTATTTT. Protein: CASSPTDRIPDTQYF. The full variable domain, completed using reference TRBV9 and TRBJ2-3, is DSGVTQTPKHLITATGQRVTLRCSPRSGDLSVYWYQQSLDQGLQFLIQYYNGEERAKGNILERFSAQQFPDLHSELNLSSLELGDSALYFCASSPTDRIPDTQYFGPGTRLTVL.